The 30 T cell receptor beta chains given below trace back to one sample, sequenced in a study of monozygotic twins with inflammatory bowel disease (dated by TCRdb to between 2018 and 2020). The method was 5' RACE. This sample was sequenced with an Illumina HiSeq 2500. TCRdb reprocessed the reads and provides one entry for every CDR3 protein sequence; no DNA is given. This sample's listing comprises roughly 330,000 distinct CDR3 sequences. The ten largest make up around 2% of the sample. The sample comprised blood. Receptors originate from a human donor with ulcerative colitis or Crohn's disease, or a healthy co-twin of an affected twin (not recorded which).

The rearrangement joins TRBV7-2 to TRBJ2-7. The CDR3 has 13 amino acids. Germline CDR1 and CDR2: SGHTA and FQGNSA. The CDR3 sequence is CASSLLGVHEQYF.

V is TRBV7-9 and J is TRBJ2-7; absent DNA, TCRdb's TRBD1 call cannot be checked. The CDR3 loop spans 14 amino acids. The germline V gene has CDR1 SEHNR and CDR2 FQNEAQ (reference sequence). Here the CDR3 reads CASSGMGQTYEQYF.

The chain is built from TRBV20-1 and TRBJ2-3; no DNA is available, so the TRBD1 call from TCRdb remains unchecked. CDR1 is DFQATT, CDR2 SNEGSKA, per germline (reference sequence). The CDR3 spans 15 residues. This CDR3 reads CSAFPGGRGTDTQYF.

V and J are TRBV5-1 and TRBJ2-7. Germline lookup yields CDR1 SGHRS and CDR2 YFSETQ. The CDR3 spans 14 residues. The CDR3 is CASSLEWASNEQYF. Variable domain in full (rest from reference TRBV5-1 and TRBJ2-7): KAGVTQTPRYLIKTRGQQVTLSCSPISGHRSVSWYQQTPGQGLQFLFEYFSETQRNKGNFPGRFSGRQFSNSRSEMNVSTLELGDSALYLCASSLEWASNEQYFGPGTRLTVT.

The gene calls are TRBV14 and TRBJ1-6; the D call of TRBD1 rests on TCRdb alone, since no DNA is present to check it. Germline V gene lookup returns CDR1 SGHDN and CDR2 FVKESK. This CDR3 contains 20 residues. This CDR3 reads CASSQGQVGLKSSYNSPLHF. Looking up the rest from reference TRBV14 and TRBJ1-6 gives the full variable domain: EAGVTQFPSHSVIEKGQTVTLRCDPISGHDNLYWYRRVMGKEIKFLLHFVKESKQDESGMPNNRFLAERTGGTYSTLKVQPAELEDSGVYFCASSQGQVGLKSSYNSPLHFGNGTRLTVT.

This chain uses TRBV3-1 with TRBJ2-1; TCRdb's assignment of TRBD2 cannot be checked, as there is no DNA. CDR1 is LGHDT and CDR2 is YNNKEL in the germline V gene (reference sequence). CDR3 length equals 15 residues. CDR3 amino acids: CASSTQTSGYNEQFF.

The genes are TRBV4-1 and TRBJ1-1. Germline CDR1 reads MGHRA; CDR2 reads YSYEKL. CDR3 length: 12 residues. Here the CDR3 reads CASSQDPTEAFF.

V gene TRBV6-1 combines with J gene TRBJ2-2; TCRdb returns TRBD1, unconfirmable since there is no DNA. CDR3 length equals 17 residues. From germline, CDR1 is MNHNS and CDR2 SASEGT. Here the CDR3 reads CASSEASAGVSAGELFF.

This chain uses TRBV6-2 or TRBV6-3 with TRBJ2-7. Germline assignment: CDR1 MNHEY and CDR2 SVGEGT. The CDR3 has 11 amino acids. The CDR3 spells CASSYRYEQYF.

The rearrangement uses TRBV5-1 and TRBJ2-3. Per germline, CDR1 SGHRS and CDR2 YFSETQ. The length of the CDR3 is 16 residues. This CDR3 reads CASSSGQSKITDTQYF.

This chain's CDR3 is CASSLYGWRTGAGEKLFF. The rearrangement links TRBV12-3 or TRBV12-4 to TRBJ1-4; TCRdb picks TRBD1, but there is no DNA to check that call. The CDR3 consists of 18 residues.

This chain uses TRBV11-2 with TRBJ2-7; with no DNA, the TCRdb D assignment of TRBD2 cannot be verified. The CDR3 is 14 amino acids. Per the germline V gene, CDR1 is SGHAT and CDR2 is FQNNGV. The CDR3 sequence is CASSPYRSGNEQYF.

The gene calls are TRBV24-1 and TRBJ2-1; TCRdb's D call of TRBD2 is untestable without DNA. This CDR3 has 16 residues. Germline V lookup: CDR1 KGHDR, CDR2 SFDVKD. CDR3 in amino acids: CATSDFPGSMSNEQFF.

The CDR3 protein is CASSLGSRLLGSGANVLTF. The chain recombines TRBV7-9 with TRBJ2-6. Germline CDR1 is SEHNR and CDR2 is FQNEAQ (reference sequence). This CDR3 spans 19 amino acids.

This rearrangement joins TRBV12-3 or TRBV12-4 to TRBJ1-5; checking the TCRdb D call of TRBD1 is not possible without DNA. The CDR3 extends over 14 amino acids. CDR3 in amino acids: CASSFALGGQPQHF.

CDR3 loop: CATLGQVGGYTF. This sequence joins TRBV28 and TRBJ1-2; TCRdb names TRBD1, which stays unverified in the absence of DNA. Germline V gene lookup returns CDR1 MDHEN and CDR2 SYDVKM. The CDR3 contains 12 residues.

This sequence joins TRBV20-1 and TRBJ2-4. The length of the CDR3 is 11 residues. In germline, CDR1 is DFQATT, CDR2 SNEGSKA (reference sequence). Here the CDR3 reads CSATAKNIQYF.

CDR3: CASSLSPGAATDTQYF. This rearrangement joins TRBV13 to TRBJ2-3. The V gene's germline CDR1 is PRHDT and CDR2 FYEKMQ (reference sequence). This CDR3 spans 16 amino acids.

This rearrangement joins TRBV5-1 to TRBJ1-6. The CDR3 sequence is 14 residues long. The germline gives CDR1 SGHRS, CDR2 YFSETQ. The CDR3 spells CASSSVEDNSPLHF.

The gene calls are TRBV29-1 and TRBJ1-1; TCRdb returns TRBD1, unconfirmable since there is no DNA. From germline, CDR1 is SQVTM and CDR2 ANQGSEA. CDR3 length: 13 amino acids. The CDR3 reads CSVEAARGTEAFF. The full variable domain, rest sourced from reference TRBV29-1 and TRBJ1-1, is SAVISQKPSRDICQRGTSLTIQCQVDSQVTMMFWYRQQPGQSLTLIATANQGSEATYESGFVIDKFPISRPNLTFSTLTVSNMSPEDSSIYLCSVEAARGTEAFFGQGTRLTVV.

This chain uses TRBV5-1 with TRBJ1-1; TCRdb outputs TRBD1, but without DNA this stays unchecked. Per the germline V gene, CDR1 is SGHRS and CDR2 is YFSETQ. This CDR3 has 16 residues. CDR3 residues: CASSLTKGLPLERAFF. Full variable domain (outside the CDR3, taken from reference TRBV5-1 and TRBJ1-1): KAGVTQTPRYLIKTRGQQVTLSCSPISGHRSVSWYQQTPGQGLQFLFEYFSETQRNKGNFPGRFSGRQFSNSRSEMNVSTLELGDSALYLCASSLTKGLPLERAFFGQGTRLTVV.

V is TRBV28 and J is TRBJ2-7; the D call from TCRdb, TRBD1, cannot be confirmed without DNA. CDR1 MDHEN and CDR2 SYDVKM come from the germline V gene. This CDR3 is built from 14 residues. This chain's CDR3 is CASSRSGQSPEQYF. Drawing the rest from reference TRBV28 and TRBJ2-7, the complete variable domain is DVKVTQSSRYLVKRTGEKVFLECVQDMDHENMFWYRQDPGLGLRLIYFSYDVKMKEKGDIPEGYSVSREKKERFSLILESASTNQTSMYLCASSRSGQSPEQYFGPGTRLTVT.

The V gene is TRBV15, the J gene TRBJ1-1. The CDR3 covers 12 residues. Germline values: CDR1 LNHNV, CDR2 YYDKDF (reference sequence). CDR3 region: CATSRDQSLAFF.

V and J are TRBV29-1 and TRBJ2-2. The V gene's germline CDR1 is SQVTM and CDR2 ANQGSEA. The CDR3 loop spans 12 amino acids. The CDR3 region is CSAQREAGELFF.

The chain has TRBV7-2 and TRBJ2-3; TCRdb reports TRBD1, a call that lacks DNA to check it against. This CDR3 region has 14 residues. Germline loops: CDR1 SGHTA, CDR2 FQGNSA. The CDR3 is CASSFGRTRGTQYF.

The chain is built from TRBV28 and TRBJ2-1; there is no DNA to check the TCRdb D call of TRBD1. This CDR3 region has 21 residues. Germline V lookup: CDR1 MDHEN, CDR2 SYDVKM. CDR3: CASSPAPTEKPYAIAYNEQFF.

The V gene is TRBV5-1, the J gene TRBJ2-3. Per the germline V gene, CDR1 is SGHRS and CDR2 is YFSETQ. The CDR3 length is 15 residues. The CDR3 sequence: CASSEVSGGTDTQYF.

The chain carries TRBV11-2 and TRBJ2-6; checking the TCRdb D call of TRBD1 is not possible without DNA. Per germline, CDR1 SGHAT and CDR2 FQNNGV. This CDR3 is 18 amino acids long. This CDR3 reads CASSLYPGGSSGANVLTF.

This sequence joins TRBV7-9 and TRBJ2-7; TCRdb's assignment of TRBD2 cannot be checked, as there is no DNA. This CDR3 has 16 residues. Looked up from germline, CDR1 is SEHNR and CDR2 is FQNEAQ (reference sequence). The CDR3 reads CASSLALAGPAYEQYF.

The chain links TRBV7-7 to TRBJ2-3; TCRdb designates TRBD2, a call that cannot be tested without DNA. This CDR3 has 13 amino acids. Germline CDR1 SSHAT, CDR2 FNYEAQ (reference sequence). The CDR3 region is CASSARLEDTQYF.